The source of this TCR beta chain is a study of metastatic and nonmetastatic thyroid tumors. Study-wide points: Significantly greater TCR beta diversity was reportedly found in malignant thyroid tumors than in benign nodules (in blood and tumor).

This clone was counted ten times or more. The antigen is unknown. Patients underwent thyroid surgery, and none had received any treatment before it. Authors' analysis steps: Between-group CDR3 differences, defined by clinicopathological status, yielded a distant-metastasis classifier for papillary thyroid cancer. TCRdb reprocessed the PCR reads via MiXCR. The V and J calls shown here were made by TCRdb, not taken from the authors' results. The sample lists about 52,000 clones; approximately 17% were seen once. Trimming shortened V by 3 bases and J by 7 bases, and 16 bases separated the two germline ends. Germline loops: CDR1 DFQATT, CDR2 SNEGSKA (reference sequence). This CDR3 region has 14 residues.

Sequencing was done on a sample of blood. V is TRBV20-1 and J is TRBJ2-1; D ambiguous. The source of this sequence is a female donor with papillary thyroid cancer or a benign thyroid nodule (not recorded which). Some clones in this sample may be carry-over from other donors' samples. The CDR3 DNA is TGCAGTGCTAGGGTCCTGCAGACCCCTAATGAGCAGTTCTTC. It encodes CSARVLQTPNEQFF.